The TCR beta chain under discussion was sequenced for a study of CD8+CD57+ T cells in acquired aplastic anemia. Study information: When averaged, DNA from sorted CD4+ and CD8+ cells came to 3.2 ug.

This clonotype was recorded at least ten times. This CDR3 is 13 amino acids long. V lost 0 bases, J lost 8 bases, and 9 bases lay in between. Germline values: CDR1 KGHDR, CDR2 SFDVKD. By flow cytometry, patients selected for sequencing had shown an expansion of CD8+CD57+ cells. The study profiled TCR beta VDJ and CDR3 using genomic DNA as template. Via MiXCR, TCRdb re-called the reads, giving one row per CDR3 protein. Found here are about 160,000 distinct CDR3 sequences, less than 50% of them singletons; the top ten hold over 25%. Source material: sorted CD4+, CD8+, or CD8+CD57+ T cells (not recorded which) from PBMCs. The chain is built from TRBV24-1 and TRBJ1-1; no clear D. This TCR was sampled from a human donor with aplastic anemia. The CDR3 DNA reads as TGTGCCACCAGTGATTTGCAAGGCGTAGAAGCTTTCTTT. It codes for CATSDLQGVEAFF.